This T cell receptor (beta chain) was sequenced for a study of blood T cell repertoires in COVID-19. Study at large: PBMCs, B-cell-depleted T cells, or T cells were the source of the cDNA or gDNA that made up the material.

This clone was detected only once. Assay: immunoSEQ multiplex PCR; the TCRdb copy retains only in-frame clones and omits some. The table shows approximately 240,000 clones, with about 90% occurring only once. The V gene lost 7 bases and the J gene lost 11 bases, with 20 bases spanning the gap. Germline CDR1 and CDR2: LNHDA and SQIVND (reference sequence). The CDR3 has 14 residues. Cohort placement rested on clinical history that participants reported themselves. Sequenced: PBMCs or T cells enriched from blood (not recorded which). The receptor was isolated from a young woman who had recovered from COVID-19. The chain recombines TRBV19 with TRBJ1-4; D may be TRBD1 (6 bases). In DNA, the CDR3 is TGTGCCAGTACCCACGGGGGGACACCAGAGAAACTGTTTTTT. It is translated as CASTHGGTPEKLFF.